Presented here are 11 T cell receptor beta chains from one specimen sequenced in a study of T-cell memory formation after mild COVID-19. TCRdb reprocessed the 5' RACE reads with MiXCR, giving one entry per CDR3 protein. The table has approximately 350,000 distinct CDR3 sequences, around 13% seen once. Source material: PBMCs or a T cell subset sorted from them (not recorded which). Source of these receptors: a man younger than 30 who had mild COVID-19 (a few samples of this study predate the infection). Cell type and time point are not known.

The gene calls are TRBV7-9 and TRBJ2-5; 9 bases line up with TRBD2. Germline V gives CDR1 SEHNR, CDR2 FQNEAQ (reference sequence). The CDR3 runs 14 residues. The V and J ends lost 5 bases and 1 base, in that order; junction bases with no gene match: 2. The CDR3 loop is CASSVLAGQETQYF. CDR3 nucleotides: TGTGCCAGCAGCGTACTAGCGGGCCAAGAGACCCAGTACTTC. The entire variable domain, with the rest obtained from reference TRBV7-9 and TRBJ2-5, is as follows: DTGVSQNPRHKITKRGQNVTFRCDPISEHNRLYWYRQTLGQGPEFLTYFQNEAQLEKSRLLSDRFSAERPKGSFSTLEIQRTEQGDSAMYLCASSVLAGQETQYFGPGTRLLVL.

The chain is built from TRBV10-2 and TRBJ2-6; the match to TRBD1 covers 8 bases. Germline V CDR1 and CDR2: WSHSY, SAAADI. The CDR3 contains 17 residues. The V segment lost 5 bases and the J segment 0 bases; nucleotides outside the gene matches: 6. DNA of the CDR3: TGCGCCAGCAGTACCGGGACAGGTCCCTCTGGGGCCAACGTCCTGACTTTC. The encoded protein is CASSTGTGPSGANVLTF.

V is TRBV28 and J is TRBJ1-5; 8 nucleotides line up with TRBD1. The CDR3 contains 14 residues. Germline CDR1 is MDHEN and CDR2 is SYDVKM. Trimming at V came to 5 bases and at J to 5 bases, leaving 5 bases not matched to a gene. The CDR3 is CASSRDRPYQPQHF. CDR3 DNA sequence: TGTGCCAGCAGTCGGGACAGGCCCTATCAGCCCCAGCATTTT.

The V call is TRBV6-5, the J call TRBJ1-5; 11 bases line up with TRBD1. V lost 6 bases and J lost 7; bases outside the gene matches: 5. This CDR3 spans 14 amino acids. Germline V CDR1 and CDR2: MNHEY, SVGAGI. The CDR3 coding sequence is TGTGCCAGCAGACCGGACAGGGGGCTCCAGCCCCAGCATTTT. It encodes CASRPDRGLQPQHF.

The rearrangement joins TRBV20-1 to TRBJ1-4, with D unclear. Germline lookup yields CDR1 DFQATT and CDR2 SNEGSKA (reference sequence). V was clipped by 2 bases and J by 5 bases, with 9 bases between them. The CDR3 is 13 amino acids. The CDR3 spells CSARRPANEKLFF. The CDR3 DNA follows: TGCAGTGCTAGAAGGCCAGCAAATGAAAAACTGTTTTTT.

This clonotype was seen only a few times. This rearrangement joins TRBV7-3 to TRBJ2-3; TRBD2 matches 7 bases. Looked up from germline, CDR1 is SGHTA and CDR2 is FQGTGA. Unmatched junction bases numbered 7, after V lost 5 bases and J lost 2 bases. This CDR3 contains 15 residues. This CDR3 reads CASSAGDHPTDTQYF. CDR3 DNA: TGTGCCAGCAGCGCGGGGGACCACCCCACAGATACGCAGTATTTT.

V gene TRBV7-3 combines with J gene TRBJ2-5, with D possibly being TRBD1 (6 bases). The V gene lost 5 bases and the J gene lost 5 bases, with 15 bases spanning the gap. The germline gives CDR1 SGHTA, CDR2 FQGTGA. The CDR3 extends over 14 amino acids. The CDR3 nucleotides are TGTGCCAGCAGCCCACAGGGTCGGCGGGAGACCCAGTACTTC. It specifies CASSPQGRRETQYF.

The table lists this clonotype with a few counts. This chain connects TRBV4-3 to TRBJ2-1; 9 bases fit TRBD2. CDR3 size: 17 residues. Germline CDR1 is LGHNA and CDR2 is YSLEER. With V trimmed by 0 bases and J by 7 bases, 10 bases remained unmatched. The CDR3 reads CASSQDSLRGGRNEQFF. The CDR3 DNA sequence: TGCGCCAGCAGCCAAGATTCATTGCGGGGGGGCAGGAATGAGCAGTTCTTC.

The chain employs TRBV7-3 and TRBJ2-5, with 7 bases identical to TRBD1. The germline gives CDR1 SGHTA, CDR2 FQGTGA. The CDR3 has 15 residues. With 4 bases clipped from V and 3 bases from J, the junction kept 8 bases outside the gene matches. The CDR3 DNA reads as TGTGCCAGCAGCTACCAGACCCAGGGGGAAGAGACCCAGTACTTC. This codes for CASSYQTQGEETQYF.

The chain has TRBV12-3 or TRBV12-4 and TRBJ1-3, with D unresolved. V gave up 5 bases and J gave up 12 bases, with 14 bases separating them. The CDR3 spans 12 residues. DNA of the CDR3: TGTGCCAGCAGTCGGACCTTTTCCCGCATATATTTT. The encoded protein is CASSRTFSRIYF.

CDR3 DNA: TGCGCCAGCAGATTTGGGTTGGCTAGCGGGGCCGAGCAGTACGTC. It codes for CASRFGLASGAEQYV. The chain combines TRBV5-1 with TRBJ2-7; 9 nucleotides line up with TRBD2. V trimming: 5 bases; J trimming: 6 bases; junction bases outside the gene matches: 12. Germline CDR1 reads SGHRS; CDR2 reads YFSETQ. This CDR3 has 15 amino acids.